The 32 T cell receptor beta chains reported below all come from one sample, sequenced in a study of T cell clonotyping in hematopoietic cell transplantation. Assay used: immunoSEQ multiplex PCR; TCRdb lists only in-frame clones, some missing. The sample has about 12,000 clones; under 95% are singletons. The specimen sequenced was peripheral blood mononuclear cells. The receptor set was obtained from a woman aged 45-65 years in good health. Some clones in this sample may be carry-over from other donors' samples.

V and J are TRBV11-2 and TRBJ1-4; a weak D match, TRBD1 (5 bases). CDR1 SGHAT and CDR2 FQNNGV come from the germline V gene. Trimming removed 2 bases from V and 7 bases from J, with 11 bases in between. This CDR3 comprises 14 residues. The CDR3 nucleotides are TGTGCCAGCAGCTTATGGGGGGGAACTGAAAAACTGTTTTTT. Encoded protein: CASSLWGGTEKLFF.

A few counts support this clone. The gene calls are TRBV7-3 and TRBJ1-2; D possibly corresponds to TRBD1 (5 bases). The CDR3 is 12 residues long. CDR1 and CDR2 from the germline V gene are SGHTA and FQGTGA. The V end was cut by 4 bases, the J end by 8 bases, with 11 bases between. The DNA of the CDR3 is TGTGCCAGCAGCTCCGGGGCGGGAGGCTACACCTTC. Translation: CASSSGAGGYTF. Full variable domain (outside the CDR3, taken from reference TRBV7-3 and TRBJ1-2): GAGVSQTPSNKVTEKGKYVELRCDPISGHTALYWYRQSLGQGPEFLIYFQGTGAADDSGLPNDRFFAVRPEGSVSTLKIQRTERGDSAVYLCASSSGAGGYTFGSGTRLTVV.

This clone was recorded a few times. CDR3 loop: CASSLNTEAFF. The CDR3 coding sequence is TGTGCCAGCAGTTTGAACACTGAAGCTTTCTTT. The rearrangement links TRBV25-1 to TRBJ1-1, with unresolved D. The CDR3 is made up of 11 amino acids. Germline CDR1 is MGHDK and CDR2 is SYGVNS. Trimming removed 5 bases from V and 0 bases from J, with 1 base in between.

The chain is built from TRBV5-6 and TRBJ1-2; D possibly corresponds to TRBD1 (5 bases). The germline V gene has CDR1 SGHDT and CDR2 YYEEEE. V was cut by 0 bases and J by 1 base, with 10 bases left in between. This CDR3 has 15 amino acids. The CDR3 sequence is CASSLAGRGNYGYTF. The CDR3, as DNA: TGTGCCAGCAGCTTGGCAGGGAGGGGTAACTATGGCTACACCTTC.

This chain joins TRBV7-3 and TRBJ2-3, with 10 bases aligning to TRBD2. Per germline, CDR1 SGHTA and CDR2 FQGTGA. The CDR3 covers 17 residues. V lost 4 bases to trimming and J lost 7 bases; unmatched junction nucleotides: 14. The CDR3 region is CASSWGPGLASGYTQYF. CDR3 in DNA: TGTGCCAGCAGCTGGGGGCCGGGACTAGCGTCGGGGTATACGCAGTATTTT.

The chain employs TRBV5-4 and TRBJ2-2; perhaps TRBD2 as D (8 bases). The V and J ends lost 4 bases and 0 bases respectively, with 13 bases between them. Looked up from germline, CDR1 is SGHNT and CDR2 is YYREEE (reference sequence). The CDR3 runs to 16 residues. The CDR3 is CASSPGGTANTGELFF. The CDR3 nucleotides are TGTGCCAGCAGCCCGGGGGGGACAGCGAACACCGGGGAGCTGTTTTTT.

The rearrangement links TRBV5-4 to TRBJ1-1; 7 nucleotides agree with TRBD1. This CDR3 is built from 13 residues. CDR1 and CDR2 (germline): SGHNT, YYREEE (reference sequence). V lost 4 bases, J lost 6 bases, and 6 bases stayed unmatched. This CDR3 is CASSLTDRAEAFF. CDR3 coding DNA: TGTGCCAGCAGCCTCACTGACAGGGCTGAAGCTTTCTTT. The entire variable domain, with the rest obtained from reference TRBV5-4 and TRBJ1-1, is as follows: ETGVTQSPTHLIKTRGQQVTLRCSSQSGHNTVSWYQQALGQGPQFIFQYYREEENGRGNFPPRFSGLQFPNYSSELNVNALELDDSALYLCASSLTDRAEAFFGQGTRLTVV.

The chain combines TRBV7-8 with TRBJ1-6, with 8 bases lining up with TRBD1. The CDR3 is 17 residues long. Germline values: CDR1 SGHVS, CDR2 FQNEAQ. V dropped 6 bases and J dropped 9; count of bases not matched to a gene: 16. In DNA, the CDR3 is TGTGCCAGCAGTCCCGTGTGGCAGGGGGCGCAGAGTTCACCCCTCCACTTT. It translates to CASSPVWQGAQSSPLHF.

The V call is TRBV4-2, the J call TRBJ2-3; 11 bases fit TRBD2. Per germline, CDR1 LGHNA and CDR2 YNFKEQ. After removal of 5 bases from V and 0 bases from J, the junction contained 4 bases not matched to a gene. The CDR3 is made up of 16 amino acids. The CDR3 DNA reads TGTGCCAGCAGCTTAACTAGCGGGGGTAGCACAGATACGCAGTATTTT. It specifies CASSLTSGGSTDTQYF.

The chain recombines TRBV5-1 with TRBJ2-3; TRBD2 might be the D (5 bases). Germline V gene lookup returns CDR1 SGHRS and CDR2 YFSETQ. CDR3 length equals 16 residues. V lost 0 bases and J lost 2, with 13 bases in between. CDR3 nucleotide sequence: TGCGCCAGCAGCTTGGGCGTGGGGAGTCACACAGATACGCAGTATTTT. Residues: CASSLGVGSHTDTQYF.

The chain joins TRBV7-2 to TRBJ1-1, with a possible D match to TRBD1 (5 bases). CDR1 SGHTA and CDR2 FQGNSA come from the germline V gene. This CDR3 is 14 amino acids long. Trimming took off 5 bases at V and 4 bases at J, with 14 bases between the two ends. The CDR3: CASSVEGTVTEAFF. CDR3 sequence (DNA): TGTGCCAGCAGCGTAGAGGGGACTGTCACTGAAGCTTTCTTT.

The CDR3 nucleotides read TGTGCCAGCTCACCCTTGGGGGGTAAGGTGGAGCAGTACTTC. Translating it yields CASSPLGGKVEQYF. The genes are TRBV18 and TRBJ2-7; TRBD2 might be the D (6 bases). Looked up from germline, CDR1 is KGHSH and CDR2 is LQKENI. Trimming shortened V by 3 bases and J by 7 bases, and 16 bases separated the two germline ends. The CDR3 totals 14 residues.

V usage is TRBV2 and J usage is TRBJ2-7; 14 bases match TRBD2. The CDR3 consists of 15 residues. The germline V gene has CDR1 SNHLY and CDR2 FYNNEI. Trimming removed 7 bases from V and 6 bases from J; junction bases left unmatched: 8. The CDR3 nucleotides are TGTGCCAGCACGATTCGGACTAGCGGGGGGAGCGAGCAGTACTTC. This translates into CASTIRTSGGSEQYF.

V gene TRBV11-2 combines with J gene TRBJ1-5, with 8 bases fitting TRBD1. The CDR3 sequence is 15 residues long. Germline V gives CDR1 SGHAT, CDR2 FQNNGV. After removal of 3 bases from V and 3 bases from J, the junction contained 4 bases not matched to a gene. The CDR3 sequence: CASSLAGGVNQPQHF. CDR3 DNA: TGTGCCAGCAGCTTGGCAGGGGGCGTCAATCAGCCCCAGCATTTT. The whole variable domain, filled in from reference TRBV11-2 and TRBJ1-5, reads EAGVAQSPRYKIIEKRQSVAFWCNPISGHATLYWYQQILGQGPKLLIQFQNNGVVDDSQLPKDRFSAERLKGVDSTLKIQPAKLEDSAVYLCASSLAGGVNQPQHFGDGTRLSIL.

Concerning this clone itself: A read error may produce the germline difference seen at one junction end. The V gene is TRBV7-7, the J gene TRBJ2-2; D could derive from TRBD1 or TRBD2 (5 bases each). The CDR3 is 14 residues long. Germline CDR1 and CDR2: SSHAT and FNYEAQ (reference sequence). CDR3 sequence: CASSLGGGSGELFF. CDR3 nucleotide sequence: TGTGCTAGCAGCTTAGGTGGGGGATCCGGGGAGCTGTTTTTT.

This chain joins TRBV5-4 and TRBJ2-2, with TRBD1 identical over 8 bases. V lost 5 bases, J lost 4 bases, and 4 bases stayed unmatched. CDR1 is SGHNT and CDR2 is YYREEE in the germline V gene (reference sequence). The CDR3 runs to 14 residues. The CDR3 sequence is CASRTTGVTGELFF. CDR3 coding DNA: TGTGCCAGCAGGACGACAGGGGTCACCGGGGAGCTGTTTTTT.

The rearrangement uses TRBV7-2 and TRBJ2-7; D call uncertain. The CDR3 totals 11 residues. Trimming removed 3 bases at V and 5 bases at J, with 5 bases between. CDR1 is SGHTA, CDR2 FQGNSA, per germline. The DNA of the CDR3 is TGTGCCAGCAGCTTCAAGCACGAGCAGTACTTC. Translating it yields CASSFKHEQYF.

The rearrangement uses TRBV11-1 and TRBJ1-1, with no clear D. V was clipped by 6 bases and J by 0 bases, with 8 bases between them. This CDR3 spans 13 amino acids. Germline V gene lookup returns CDR1 SGHAT and CDR2 FQDESV (reference sequence). The CDR3 DNA sequence: TGTGCCAGCAGATCAAACATGAACACTGAAGCTTTCTTT. It yields the protein CASRSNMNTEAFF.

The CDR3 loop reads CASSLDFDQVGYTF. The CDR3 DNA reads as TGTGCCAGCAGCTTAGATTTTGATCAGGTTGGCTACACCTTC. The V gene is TRBV7-2, the J gene TRBJ1-2; unclear D gene. Trimming removed 1 base from V and 7 bases from J, with 13 bases in between. The CDR3 sequence is 14 residues long. Germline loops: CDR1 SGHTA, CDR2 FQGNSA.

The chain employs TRBV7-8 and TRBJ1-1; D uncertain. Germline lookup yields CDR1 SGHVS and CDR2 FQNEAQ. The CDR3 runs 14 residues. Deletions cut 5 bases from V and 4 bases from J, with 14 bases between. The CDR3 DNA sequence: TGTGCCAGCAGCATAACGAAAGGCGGCACTGAAGCTTTCTTT. Translation: CASSITKGGTEAFF.

The gene calls are TRBV29-1 and TRBJ2-7, with D unresolved. Trimming pared 5 bases from V and 3 bases from J, leaving 11 bases between. The CDR3 length is 12 residues. Germline V gene data show CDR1 as SQVTM and CDR2 as ANQGSEA. This CDR3 is CSVWQAGYEQYF. Written as DNA, the CDR3 is TGCAGCGTTTGGCAGGCAGGCTACGAGCAGTACTTC.

The CDR3 DNA reads as TGCAGCGTGCAACTGGGACAGGGGGCGTTTTGGGAGCTGTTTTTT. As protein: CSVQLGQGAFWELFF. The chain recombines TRBV29-1 with TRBJ2-2; 12 bases align to TRBD1. CDR3 size: 15 residues. V dropped 6 bases and J dropped 9; count of bases not matched to a gene: 11. CDR1 SQVTM and CDR2 ANQGSEA come from the germline V gene.

This chain links TRBV12-5 with TRBJ2-1; 10 nucleotides match TRBD1. CDR1 is LGHNT and CDR2 is FRNRAP in the germline V gene. The V and J ends lost 2 bases and 12 bases, in that order; junction bases with no gene match: 4. The CDR3 has 13 amino acids. CDR3 loop: CASGLWDRGGQFF. CDR3 coding DNA: TGTGCTAGTGGTTTGTGGGACAGGGGTGGGCAGTTCTTC.

The CDR3: CASSFTHDRRSGNTIYF. CDR3 DNA sequence: TGTGCCAGCAGCTTCACTCACGACAGGCGGTCTGGAAACACCATATATTTT. V is TRBV9 and J is TRBJ1-3; D possibly corresponds to TRBD1 (6 bases). Germline assignment: CDR1 SGDLS and CDR2 YYNGEE. The CDR3 spans 17 residues. Trimming removed 4 bases at V and 1 base at J, with 18 bases between.

This clone has only one observation. This chain links TRBV6-8 with TRBJ2-7; possible D gene TRBD1, 5 bases. The V end lost 5 bases, the J end lost 9 bases, and 11 bases lay between the germline ends. The CDR3 consists of 11 residues. Germline CDR1 is MNHGY and CDR2 is SAAAGT. CDR3 DNA: TGTGCCAGCAGTGATCAGGGTACGCAGTACTTC. This translates into CASSDQGTQYF.

The rearrangement uses TRBV4-1 and TRBJ1-2; a possible D gene is TRBD1 (6 bases). Germline V lookup: CDR1 MGHRA, CDR2 YSYEKL. The CDR3 is made up of 17 amino acids. V was pared by 2 bases and J by 2 bases, with 18 bases between. The CDR3 here is CASSQLLGAQGNYGYTF. The CDR3 DNA is TGCGCCAGCAGCCAACTCTTGGGGGCTCAGGGCAACTATGGCTACACCTTC.

This chain joins TRBV11-3 and TRBJ1-5; 7 bases map to TRBD1. In germline, CDR1 is SGHNT, CDR2 YENEEA. CDR3 size: 15 residues. Trimming removed 3 bases from V and 7 bases from J; junction bases left unmatched: 9. The CDR3 loop is CASSFIIQGEQPQHF. The CDR3 DNA reads TGTGCCAGCAGCTTCATAATTCAGGGGGAACAGCCCCAGCATTTT.

The chain employs TRBV11-3 and TRBJ2-1; 7 positions agree with TRBD1. CDR1 is SGHNT, CDR2 YENEEA, per germline. The CDR3 has 14 amino acids. V trimming: 1 base; J trimming: 6 bases; junction bases outside the gene matches: 3. The CDR3 region has the DNA TGTGCCAGCAGCTTAGGACAGGGCATCAATGAGCAGTTCTTC. This encodes CASSLGQGINEQFF.

This rearrangement joins TRBV19 to TRBJ1-2; 7 bases align to TRBD1. Germline trimming cut 3 bases from V and 1 base from J; bases unmatched to any gene: 5. Germline V gene lookup returns CDR1 LNHDA and CDR2 SQIVND (reference sequence). The CDR3 has 15 amino acids. The CDR3 sequence is CASSIRTGDNYGYTF. The CDR3 nucleotides are TGTGCCAGTAGTATCCGGACAGGAGATAACTATGGCTACACCTTC.

V and J are TRBV19 and TRBJ1-3; 9 bases align to TRBD1. The CDR3 covers 16 residues. Germline CDR1 is LNHDA and CDR2 is SQIVND (reference sequence). After removal of 5 bases from V and 2 bases from J, the junction contained 7 bases not matched to a gene. The CDR3 spells CASSSPGQGTGNTIYF. In DNA, the CDR3 is TGTGCCAGTAGTTCCCCGGGACAGGGCACTGGAAACACCATATATTTT.

This clone appeared a single time. The chain carries TRBV15 and TRBJ1-6; no reliable D call. The CDR3 is made up of 13 amino acids. Germline CDR1 is LNHNV and CDR2 is YYDKDF (reference sequence). V was clipped by 10 bases and J by 3 bases, with 10 bases between them. The CDR3 here is CAIQDGYNSPLHF. CDR3 DNA: TGTGCCATTCAAGACGGCTATAATTCACCCCTCCACTTT. The variable domain in full, completed from reference TRBV15 and TRBJ1-6, reads DAMVIQNPRYQVTQFGKPVTLSCSQTLNHNVMYWYQQKSSQAPKLLFHYYDKDFNNEADTPDNFQSRRPNTSFCFLDIRSPGLGDTAMYLCAIQDGYNSPLHFGNGTRLTVT.

The chain uses TRBV29-1 and TRBJ1-2; D is uncertain. The germline gives CDR1 SQVTM, CDR2 ANQGSEA. The CDR3 loop spans 17 amino acids. Trimming took off 7 bases at V and 0 bases at J, with 24 bases between the two ends. CDR3 in amino acids: CSAEGGFSSTSNYGYTF. The CDR3 nucleotides are TGCAGCGCGGAGGGAGGTTTCTCATCTACTTCTAACTATGGCTACACCTTC.